A selection of T cell receptor beta chains follows, all from one sample in a study of T cell repertoires in cytomegalovirus infection. These receptors' antigens are unknown. TCRdb re-called the reads through MiXCR, storing one row per CDR3 protein. The data show roughly 500,000 distinct CDR3 sequences, with about 42% seen just once and around 45% held by the top ten. Sequences were derived from cultured PBMCs, sampled from culture after CMV antigen stimulation. These receptors originate from a human donor in good health (CMV status not recorded). Some clones in this sample may be carry-over from other donors' samples. CDR3s include the opening cysteine and the closing phenylalanine or tryptophan. Fields, in order: CDR3 protein, CDR3 DNA, CDR3 length, D gene, clone size, J gene, V gene. A D gene is named only where the DNA matches it firmly. Where a row states a size, it is once, few, many or the class of an expanded clone; other rows omit it.

cdr3_aa: CASSFSRQSNYGYTF; cdr3_nt: TGTGCCAGCAGCTTTTCCCGCCAGAGTAACTATGGCTACACCTTC; cdr3_length: 15; d_call: .; clone_size: many; j_call: TRBJ1-2; v_call: TRBV7-2
cdr3_aa: CASRLGSLGAFF; cdr3_nt: TGTGCCAGCAGACTGGGGAGCTTGGGAGCTTTCTTT; cdr3_length: 12; d_call: .; clone_size: .; j_call: TRBJ1-1; v_call: TRBV12-3/TRBV12-4
cdr3_aa: CAGIRRGGTDTQYF; cdr3_nt: TGTGCCGGGATACGCCGAGGTGGCACAGATACGCAGTATTTT; cdr3_length: 14; d_call: .; clone_size: .; j_call: TRBJ2-3; v_call: TRBV7-9
cdr3_aa: CASSTGTSGYTDTQYF; cdr3_nt: TGTGCCAGCAGCACCGGGACTAGCGGCTACACAGATACGCAGTATTTT; cdr3_length: 16; d_call: TRBD2; clone_size: .; j_call: TRBJ2-3; v_call: TRBV7-2
cdr3_aa: CASSFPGTNYEQYF; cdr3_nt: TGTGCCAGCAGCTTCCCCGGGACTAACTACGAGCAGTACTTC; cdr3_length: 14; d_call: TRBD2; clone_size: .; j_call: TRBJ2-7; v_call: TRBV7-6
cdr3_aa: CASSNGGTEAFF; cdr3_nt: TGTGCCAGCAGTAACGGTGGGACTGAAGCTTTCTTT; cdr3_length: 12; d_call: .; clone_size: .; j_call: TRBJ1-1; v_call: TRBV27
cdr3_aa: CASSLVGTSGGGGTGELFF; cdr3_nt: TGTGCCAGCAGCTTAGTTGGGACTAGCGGTGGCGGCGGCACCGGGGAGCTGTTTTTT; cdr3_length: 19; d_call: TRBD2; clone_size: many; j_call: TRBJ2-2; v_call: TRBV7-2
cdr3_aa: CASSYGDRAKYEQYF; cdr3_nt: TGTGCCAGCAGTTACGGGGACAGGGCGAAATACGAGCAGTACTTC; cdr3_length: 15; d_call: TRBD1; clone_size: once; j_call: TRBJ2-7; v_call: TRBV6-5
cdr3_aa: CASSRADRINSPLHF; cdr3_nt: TGTGCCAGCAGTCGGGCGGACAGGATTAATTCACCCCTCCACTTT; cdr3_length: 15; d_call: TRBD1; clone_size: few; j_call: TRBJ1-6; v_call: TRBV6-5
cdr3_aa: CASSPWSRGLVFGYGYTF; cdr3_nt: TGTGCCAGCAGCCCCTGGTCCCGGGGCTTGGTTTTTGGCTATGGCTACACCTTC; cdr3_length: 18; d_call: .; clone_size: .; j_call: TRBJ1-2; v_call: TRBV7-8
cdr3_aa: CASSPLRAETQYF; cdr3_nt: TGTGCCAGCAGCCCCCTTAGGGCGGAGACCCAGTACTTC; cdr3_length: 13; d_call: .; clone_size: few; j_call: TRBJ2-5; v_call: TRBV7-8
cdr3_aa: CASSVLGNEQFF; cdr3_nt: TGCGCCAGCAGCGTCTTGGGAAATGAGCAGTTCTTC; cdr3_length: 12; d_call: .; clone_size: .; j_call: TRBJ2-1; v_call: TRBV5-1
cdr3_aa: CASTERQRGTGELFF; cdr3_nt: TGTGCCAGCACCGAACGTCAACGGGGGACCGGGGAGCTGTTTTTT; cdr3_length: 15; d_call: .; clone_size: few; j_call: TRBJ2-2; v_call: TRBV7-2
cdr3_aa: CASRPGNSGGAGETQYF; cdr3_nt: TGTGCCAGCAGGCCGGGGAATAGCGGGGGGGCCGGGGAGACCCAGTACTTC; cdr3_length: 17; d_call: TRBD2; clone_size: few; j_call: TRBJ2-5; v_call: TRBV5-4
cdr3_aa: CASSRGQTREQYF; cdr3_nt: TGTGCCAGCAGTCGCGGCCAGACTAGGGAGCAGTACTTC; cdr3_length: 13; d_call: .; clone_size: .; j_call: TRBJ2-7; v_call: TRBV27
cdr3_aa: CASSIGQGKGTGELFF; cdr3_nt: TGTGCCAGTAGTATCGGCCAGGGTAAAGGCACCGGGGAGCTGTTTTTT; cdr3_length: 16; d_call: .; clone_size: few; j_call: TRBJ2-2; v_call: TRBV19
cdr3_aa: CASSNGLAGATDTQYF; cdr3_nt: TGTGCCAGCAGCAACGGACTAGCGGGAGCCACAGATACGCAGTATTTT; cdr3_length: 16; d_call: TRBD2; clone_size: many; j_call: TRBJ2-3; v_call: TRBV7-2
cdr3_aa: CASSLVGSGYEQYF; cdr3_nt: TGTGCCAGCAGCTTAGTTGGTAGCGGTTACGAGCAGTACTTC; cdr3_length: 14; d_call: .; clone_size: .; j_call: TRBJ2-7; v_call: TRBV7-2
cdr3_aa: CASILAGGLGDTQYF; cdr3_nt: TGTGCCAGCATTCTCGCGGGAGGGCTGGGAGATACGCAGTATTTT; cdr3_length: 15; d_call: TRBD2; clone_size: few; j_call: TRBJ2-3; v_call: TRBV7-2
cdr3_aa: CASSEVQGYQPQHF; cdr3_nt: TGTGCCAGCAGTGAAGTACAGGGTTATCAGCCCCAGCATTTT; cdr3_length: 14; d_call: .; clone_size: .; j_call: TRBJ1-5; v_call: TRBV2
cdr3_aa: CASTTGYQETQYF; cdr3_nt: TGTGCCAGCACCACGGGGTACCAAGAGACCCAGTACTTC; cdr3_length: 13; d_call: .; clone_size: .; j_call: TRBJ2-5; v_call: TRBV6-2/TRBV6-3
cdr3_aa: CASGLTAYNEQFF; cdr3_nt: TGTGCTAGTGGTTTGACGGCTTACAATGAGCAGTTCTTC; cdr3_length: 13; d_call: .; clone_size: few; j_call: TRBJ2-1; v_call: TRBV12-5
cdr3_aa: CASSLTRTSGAYEQYF; cdr3_nt: TGTGCCAGCAGCCTAACACGGACTAGCGGGGCCTACGAGCAGTACTTC; cdr3_length: 16; d_call: TRBD2; clone_size: .; j_call: TRBJ2-7; v_call: TRBV7-6
cdr3_aa: CASSVLAGGIYNEQFF; cdr3_nt: TGTGCCAGCAGTGTCCTCGCGGGAGGAATCTACAATGAGCAGTTCTTC; cdr3_length: 16; d_call: TRBD2; clone_size: few; j_call: TRBJ2-1; v_call: TRBV6-1
cdr3_aa: CASSLYGSPLHF; cdr3_nt: TGTGCCAGCAGCTTATACGGTTCACCCCTCCACTTT; cdr3_length: 12; d_call: .; clone_size: .; j_call: TRBJ1-6; v_call: TRBV7-2
cdr3_aa: CASRLQGEHGYTF; cdr3_nt: TGCGCCAGCAGATTACAGGGGGAGCATGGCTACACCTTC; cdr3_length: 13; d_call: TRBD1; clone_size: once; j_call: TRBJ1-2; v_call: TRBV5-1
cdr3_aa: CASSQRQDSYEQYF; cdr3_nt: TGTGCCAGCAGCCAAAGACAGGACTCCTACGAGCAGTACTTC; cdr3_length: 14; d_call: .; clone_size: few; j_call: TRBJ2-7; v_call: TRBV7-6
cdr3_aa: CASSGGLAGGNEQFF; cdr3_nt: TGTGCCAGCAGCGGGGGACTAGCGGGAGGGAATGAGCAGTTCTTC; cdr3_length: 15; d_call: TRBD2; clone_size: many; j_call: TRBJ2-1; v_call: TRBV7-2
cdr3_aa: CATLDRDNQPQHF; cdr3_nt: TGTGCCACCCTGGACAGGGACAATCAGCCCCAGCATTTT; cdr3_length: 13; d_call: TRBD1; clone_size: .; j_call: TRBJ1-5; v_call: TRBV6-1
cdr3_aa: CASSIGIGTGVPGETQYF; cdr3_nt: TGTGCCAGCAGCATCGGAATTGGGACAGGGGTTCCAGGAGAGACCCAGTACTTC; cdr3_length: 18; d_call: TRBD1; clone_size: few; j_call: TRBJ2-5; v_call: TRBV7-9
cdr3_aa: CSARGREGRGYEQYF; cdr3_nt: TGCAGTGCTCGGGGGCGGGAGGGCCGGGGGTACGAGCAGTACTTC; cdr3_length: 15; d_call: TRBD2; clone_size: .; j_call: TRBJ2-7; v_call: TRBV20-1
cdr3_aa: CASSFWGPSTSGNTIYF; cdr3_nt: TGTGCCAGCAGCTTTTGGGGACCTTCGACATCTGGAAACACCATATATTTT; cdr3_length: 17; d_call: .; clone_size: many; j_call: TRBJ1-3; v_call: TRBV7-2